Detailed here is one T cell receptor beta chain. It lacks a known antigen. Base qualities were left out, and no much larger clone turns up one base away. V loses 7 bases at its end and J loses 0 bases; junction bases beyond the gene matches: 6. CDR3 length: 16 amino acids, cysteine to phenylalanine. Only the CDR3 DNA is retained, 48 bases long and in frame from the first base. According to the germline V gene, CDR1 reads MNHEY and CDR2 reads SVGEGT. These data originate in a study of human T cells and chemical hapten exposure (dated by TCRdb to the early 2020s). Notes on the research overall: For sensitization, 2% DPC in acetone was applied to a 2 cm by 2 cm area of upper inner arm skin. The study tracked peripheral blood TCR repertoire changes in vivo during primary and secondary sensitization to the hapten diphenylcyclopropenone (DPC) in alopecia patients. Patch testing on the upper back used Finn chambers containing 0.01% DPC, with scoring done after 6 days according to International Contact Dermatitis Research Group standards. For TCR sequencing, blood came from about 28 alopecia patients at anywhere from one to four time points (pre-sensitization, 2, 6 and 24 weeks). Libraries were combined into a pool for sequencing, and differences in TCR yield between samples came mainly from small differences in library volumes within the pool. Patients additionally received weekly therapeutic DPC doses to the scalp throughout the roughly 23-week study period. Most of the patients in the cohort were female, and the cohort covered alopecia areata with under or over 50% scalp involvement, alopecia totalis and alopecia universalis. Blood was sampled from patients pre-sensitization (week 0) and at 2, 6 and about 24 weeks after DPC sensitization. Results and caveats for the whole study, not just this receptor: Because every patient had alopecia, a presumed autoimmune disease, the patients' immune response might differ from that of healthy individuals. Repeated subsampling changed both the strength of the expansion versus patch-test correlation and the threshold at which the correlation became significant. The number of TCRs above 1 in 1000 frequency did not change with DPC sensitization; there was no evidence of global repertoire structure alterations. Patch test score was positively correlated with the number of PT1 expanded TCRs, with significance at thresholds 8, 16 and 32 but not at 4. Expanded TCRs formed significantly more large CDR3 similarity clusters than pre-sensitization or healthy control sets, consistent with antigen-driven responses.

Libraries were constructed by RACE. The sample was run on a NextSeq 500. During library preparation, unique molecular identifiers were attached to individual cDNA molecules so that TCRs could be counted quantitatively and reproducibly. Both TCR alpha and TCR beta chains were sequenced from each blood RNA sample. The study's own analysis went as follows. The median number of TCRs per sample was 85,000 to 100,000, ranging from roughly 23,224 to 690,600. V, J and CDR3 annotation of the TCR reads was performed with the Decombinator software suite. For PS versus PT1 abundance plots, all samples were subsampled to the same number of TCRs (28,000). Expanded TCRs were defined as absent before sensitization and observed at least eight times at the 2-week time point. Through fastp at Q25 and MiXCR, TCRdb rebuilt clones from the public reads, retaining in-frame beta chains. Rows are unified per CDR3 protein, each entry keeping the most common DNA and genes. TCRdb's processing, not the authors' own work, is the source of the V and J calls. The sample table shows about 110,000 distinct CDR3 sequences, and 9% to 9.5% are seen once. The biggest ten clones account for 3.1% of the sample.

This specimen's time point label, per the study, means: patch test 2, 6 weeks after DPC sensitization. Sample treatment or condition, as interpreted from the label and publication: therapeutic diphenylcyclopropenone sensitization with weekly scalp DPC. At each patch-test visit, blood was drawn before the patch test was applied. To be eligible, patients had to be aged 18 to 70, diagnosed with alopecia and judged suitable for DPC therapy, while pregnant patients were excluded. Total RNA was extracted from unfractionated whole blood that had been collected in Tempus Blood RNA tubes. This sample comprised whole blood, obtained in connection with sensitization to the hapten diphenylcyclopropenone (DPC). Recombination joined TRBV6-2 or TRBV6-3 with TRBJ2-2; 9 bases in the middle match TRBD2. The sequence was obtained from a woman between 35 and 50 years old with alopecia areata. Some clones in this sample may be carry-over from other donors' samples. The CDR3 reads CASTYRLAANTGELFF. The DNA sequence follows: TGTGCCAGCACCTACCGACTAGCGGCGAACACCGGGGAGCTGTTTTTT.